A selection of T cell receptor beta chains follows, all from one sample in a study of radiation and T cells in renal cell carcinoma. Produced via immunoSEQ multiplex PCR; TCRdb's table is partial and in-frame only. The repertoire has around 8,600 clones, about two thirds of them found once; the top ten carry approximately 40%. The input for sequencing was tumor tissue, taken from a patient whose treatment was nephrectomy without radiotherapy. The receptors stem from a woman in her 70s with renal cell carcinoma. Each CDR3 is given with its conserved first and last residue. The order of the fields is clone size, J gene, D gene, V gene, CDR3 protein, CDR3 DNA. The D gene is left open where the match is weak. A row's size may be missing; if present it is once, few, many or a size class.

- | TRBJ2-3 | - | TRBV5-1 | CASSLEGYITDTQYF | TGCGCCAGCAGCTTGGAAGGCTATATCACAGATACGCAGTATTTT
few | TRBJ1-1 | - | TRBV29-1 | CSVEGLTWDTEAFF | TGCAGCGTTGAGGGCTTAACGTGGGACACTGAAGCTTTCTTT
- | TRBJ1-2 | - | TRBV4-1 | CASSQEGTDSYYGYTF | TGCGCCAGCAGCCAAGAGGGAACAGACAGTTACTATGGCTACACCTTC
- | TRBJ1-2 | - | TRBV5-5 | CASSEEAFSNYGYTF | TGTGCCAGCAGCGAGGAGGCCTTCTCTAACTATGGCTACACCTTC
once | TRBJ1-6 | TRBD1 | TRBV5-1 | CASSLGQGENSPLHF | TGCGCCAGCAGCTTGGGACAGGGGGAGAATTCACCCCTCCACTTT
- | TRBJ1-4 | - | TRBV2 | CASTSLQLRGSEKLFF | TGTGCCAGCACCTCACTGCAGCTGAGGGGTTCTGAAAAACTGTTTTTT
- | TRBJ1-2 | - | TRBV6-1 | CASSPDRRGYTF | TGTGCCAGCTCCCCGGACCGCCGGGGCTACACCTTC
- | TRBJ2-7 | - | TRBV11-2 | CASSIGRGPPYEQYF | TGTGCCAGCAGCATAGGGAGAGGGCCACCATACGAGCAGTACTTC
- | TRBJ1-2 | - | TRBV5-6 | CASSFVAGGEWYGYTF | TGTGCCAGCAGCTTCGTAGCGGGGGGCGAGTGGTATGGCTACACCTTC
- | TRBJ2-3 | TRBD2 | TRBV30 | CAWSVLAGYPDTQYF | TGTGCCTGGAGTGTACTAGCGGGGTACCCAGATACGCAGTATTTT
large | TRBJ2-1 | TRBD1 | TRBV4-3 | CASSRMVTGGDEQFF | TGCGCCAGCAGCCGTATGGTGACAGGGGGCGATGAGCAGTTCTTC
- | TRBJ2-2 | TRBD2 | TRBV30 | CAWSGPPAGGISTGELFF | TGTGCCTGGAGTGGTCCCCCAGCGGGGGGGATAAGCACCGGGGAGCTGTTTTTT
- | TRBJ1-2 | - | TRBV5-1 | CASSPDHPYGYTF | TGCGCCAGCAGCCCGGACCACCCCTATGGCTACACCTTC
- | TRBJ1-5 | - | TRBV6-5 | CASSYSLQNNQPQHF | TGTGCCAGCAGTTACTCGTTACAGAACAATCAGCCCCAGCATTTT
- | TRBJ2-5 | TRBD2 | TRBV6-1 | CASSEAVGTTQETQYF | TGTGCCAGCAGTGAAGCCGTAGGGACTACCCAAGAGACCCAGTACTTC
- | TRBJ1-2 | - | TRBV4-3 | CASSQDKNHNYGYTF | TGCGCCAGCAGCCAAGATAAAAACCATAACTATGGCTACACCTTC
- | TRBJ1-3 | - | TRBV19 | CASSLLGTGNTIYF | TGTGCCAGTAGTCTCTTAGGCACGGGAAACACCATATATTTT
- | TRBJ1-3 | - | TRBV6-1 | CASSAPDSGNTIYF | TGTGCCAGCAGTGCTCCCGACTCTGGAAACACCATATATTTT
- | TRBJ1-5 | - | TRBV30 | CAWSWAGREQPQHF | TGTGCCTGGAGTTGGGCAGGGAGGGAGCAGCCCCAGCATTTT
- | TRBJ1-2 | TRBD1 | TRBV6-4 | CASSVGQGYGYTF | TGTGCCAGCAGCGTGGGACAGGGCTATGGCTACACCTTC
medium-sized | TRBJ2-2 | - | TRBV6-6 | CASSYSTQGELFF | TGTGCCAGCAGTTACTCGACGCAAGGGGAGCTGTTTTTT
- | TRBJ2-5 | TRBD1 | TRBV29-1 | CSVEEFRTGGKETQYF | TGCAGCGTTGAAGAATTTAGGACAGGGGGGAAGGAGACCCAGTACTTC
- | TRBJ2-3 | - | TRBV6-6 | CASSLGGLDTQYF | TGTGCCAGCAGTCTCGGGGGCTTAGATACGCAGTATTTT
- | TRBJ1-6 | TRBD1 | TRBV10-2 | CASMRTGTNSPLHF | TGCGCCAGCATGAGGACAGGGACAAATTCACCCCTCCACTTT
- | TRBJ1-5 | TRBD1 | TRBV5-1 | CASSLAGTVNQPQHF | TGCGCCAGCAGCTTGGCAGGGACAGTTAATCAGCCCCAGCATTTT
- | TRBJ2-7 | TRBD1 | TRBV30 | CAWSVIGAGGYEQYF | TGTGCCTGGAGTGTAATTGGGGCAGGGGGCTACGAGCAGTACTTC
- | TRBJ2-1 | TRBD1 | TRBV18 | CASSPRDRDYNEQFF | TGTGCCAGCTCACCCCGGGACAGGGATTACAATGAGCAGTTCTTC
- | TRBJ2-3 | TRBD2 | TRBV18 | CASSPSGGSTDTQYF | TGTGCCAGCTCACCAAGCGGGGGAAGCACAGATACGCAGTATTTT
few | TRBJ1-2 | - | TRBV25-1 | CASRGQPYGYTF | TGTGCCAGCAGAGGACAGCCCTATGGCTACACCTTC
few | TRBJ1-1 | - | TRBV6-5 | CASSYSQKNTEAFF | TGTGCCAGCAGTTACTCCCAGAAAAACACTGAAGCTTTCTTT
- | TRBJ2-6 | - | TRBV2 | CASRAWDFPGANVLTF | TGTGCCAGCAGGGCCTGGGATTTCCCTGGGGCCAACGTCCTGACTTTC
- | TRBJ2-6 | - | TRBV19 | CASSRLSGANVLTF | TGTGCCAGTAGTAGACTCTCTGGGGCCAACGTCCTGACTTTC
medium-sized | TRBJ1-3 | - | TRBV11-2 | CASSLRGHASGNTIYF | TGTGCCAGCAGCTTACGGGGACACGCCTCTGGAAACACCATATATTTT
- | TRBJ2-7 | - | TRBV4-2 | CASSQERVGAGEQYF | TGTGCCAGCAGCCAAGAAAGGGTAGGGGCGGGCGAGCAGTACTTC
few | TRBJ1-2 | - | TRBV2 | CASSPDNNYGYTF | TGTGCCAGCAGTCCGGACAATAACTATGGCTACACCTTC
once | TRBJ2-3 | - | TRBV19 | CASSIDTSRAHTDTQYF | TGTGCCAGTAGTATAGATACTAGCAGGGCCCACACAGATACGCAGTATTTT
- | TRBJ2-3 | - | TRBV30 | CACRQSTDTQYF | TGTGCCTGCCGACAGAGCACAGATACGCAGTATTTT
- | TRBJ2-2 | - | TRBV5-6 | CASSSRDVRRNTGELFF | TGTGCCAGCAGCTCCCGGGACGTGCGACGGAACACCGGGGAGCTGTTTTTT
- | TRBJ2-1 | TRBD2 | TRBV7-2 | CASSFAPGLAGDTEQFF | TGTGCCAGCAGCTTCGCCCCGGGACTAGCGGGGGACACTGAGCAGTTCTTC
- | TRBJ1-1 | TRBD1 | TRBV18 | CASSPLSGGDTEAFF | TGTGCCAGCTCACCATTGTCAGGGGGCGATACTGAAGCTTTCTTT
- | TRBJ2-1 | - | TRBV6-6 | CASSRPYNEQFF | TGTGCCAGCAGCCGACCATACAATGAGCAGTTCTTC
- | TRBJ1-5 | - | TRBV30 | CAWSKVAASGQPQHF | TGTGCCTGGAGTAAAGTGGCAGCCTCCGGGCAGCCCCAGCATTTT
- | TRBJ2-7 | - | TRBV12-5 | CASGYTGLVDEQYF | TGTGCTAGTGGTTACACCGGGCTGGTGGACGAGCAGTACTTC
- | TRBJ1-2 | - | TRBV6-1 | CASSAKGPQGYTF | TGTGCCAGCAGTGCCAAGGGGCCGCAAGGCTACACCTTC
few | TRBJ2-3 | TRBD1 | TRBV7-9 | CASSRTGVRTDTQYF | TGTGCCAGCAGCCGGACAGGGGTTAGGACAGATACGCAGTATTTT
- | TRBJ2-7 | - | TRBV7-9 | CASSRGLNSYEQYF | TGTGCCAGCAGCCGGGGCCTTAACTCCTACGAGCAGTACTTC
- | TRBJ1-5 | - | TRBV2 | CAGGQFGSNQPQHF | TGTGCCGGTGGACAGTTCGGTAGCAATCAGCCCCAGCATTTT
few | TRBJ2-7 | TRBD2 | TRBV14 | CASSQALAGGLEQYF | TGTGCCAGCAGCCAGGCACTAGCGGGGGGGCTCGAGCAGTACTTC
- | TRBJ2-3 | - | TRBV19 | CASSTREGADTQYF | TGTGCCAGTAGTACCCGCGAGGGAGCAGATACGCAGTATTTT
once | TRBJ2-5 | TRBD1 | TRBV7-7 | CASSLGSGGETQYF | TGTGCTAGCAGCTTAGGTTCAGGGGGAGAGACCCAGTACTTC
- | TRBJ1-1 | - | TRBV19 | CASSIRHGNTEAFF | TGTGCCAGTAGTATTAGGCACGGGAACACTGAAGCTTTCTTT
- | TRBJ2-3 | TRBD2 | TRBV9 | CASSVESAGGSTDTQYF | TGTGCCAGCAGCGTAGAATCGGCGGGGGGGTCCACAGATACGCAGTATTTT
- | TRBJ2-2 | TRBD1 | TRBV5-6 | CASSKTGVTGELFF | TGTGCCAGCAGCAAGACAGGGGTCACCGGGGAGCTGTTTTTT
medium-sized | TRBJ2-3 | - | TRBV11-3 | CASSLQGDTQYF | TGTGCCAGCAGCCTTCAGGGGGATACGCAGTATTTT
- | TRBJ2-7 | - | TRBV6-5 | CASSAAGYTYEQYF | TGTGCCAGCAGCGCCGCGGGCTATACCTACGAGCAGTACTTC